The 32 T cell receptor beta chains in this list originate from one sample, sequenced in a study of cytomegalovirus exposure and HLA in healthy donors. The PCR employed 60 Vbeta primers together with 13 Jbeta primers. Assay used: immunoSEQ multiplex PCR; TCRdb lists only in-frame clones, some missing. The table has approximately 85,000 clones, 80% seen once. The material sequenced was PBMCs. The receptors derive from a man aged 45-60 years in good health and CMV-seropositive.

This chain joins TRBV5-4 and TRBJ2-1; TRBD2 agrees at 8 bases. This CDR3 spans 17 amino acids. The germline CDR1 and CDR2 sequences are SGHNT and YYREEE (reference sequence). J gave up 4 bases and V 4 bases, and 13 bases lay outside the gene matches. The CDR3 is CASSPPTGTRRYNEQFF. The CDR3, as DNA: TGTGCCAGCAGCCCACCGACCGGGACTAGGAGATACAATGAGCAGTTCTTC. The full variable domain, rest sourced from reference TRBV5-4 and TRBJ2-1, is ETGVTQSPTHLIKTRGQQVTLRCSSQSGHNTVSWYQQALGQGPQFIFQYYREEENGRGNFPPRFSGLQFPNYSSELNVNALELDDSALYLCASSPPTGTRRYNEQFFGPGTRLTVL.

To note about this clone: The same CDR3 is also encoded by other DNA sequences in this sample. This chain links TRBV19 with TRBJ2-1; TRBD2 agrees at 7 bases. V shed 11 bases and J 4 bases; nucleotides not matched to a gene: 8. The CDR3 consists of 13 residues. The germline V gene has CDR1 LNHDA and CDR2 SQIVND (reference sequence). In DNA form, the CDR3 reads TGTGCCTCTCGAGCTAGCGGTTACAATGAGCAGTTCTTC. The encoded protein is CASRASGYNEQFF. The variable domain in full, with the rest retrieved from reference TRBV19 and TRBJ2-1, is DGGITQSPKYLFRKEGQNVTLSCEQNLNHDAMYWYRQDPGQGLRLIYYSQIVNDFQKGDIAEGYSVSREKKESFPLTVTSAQKNPTAFYLCASRASGYNEQFFGPGTRLTVL.

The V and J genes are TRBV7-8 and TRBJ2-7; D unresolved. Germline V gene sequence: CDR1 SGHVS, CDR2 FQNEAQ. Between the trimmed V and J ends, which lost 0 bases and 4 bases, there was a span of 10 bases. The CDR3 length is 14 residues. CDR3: CASSLAGQLYEQYF. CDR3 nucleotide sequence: TGTGCCAGCAGCTTAGCCGGTCAATTATACGAGCAGTACTTC.

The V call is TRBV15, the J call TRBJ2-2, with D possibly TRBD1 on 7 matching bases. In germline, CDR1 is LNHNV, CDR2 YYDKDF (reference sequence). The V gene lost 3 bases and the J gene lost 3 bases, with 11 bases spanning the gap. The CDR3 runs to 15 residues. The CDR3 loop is CATSSAGGYTGELFF. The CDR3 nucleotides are TGTGCCACCAGCAGCGCAGGGGGGTACACCGGGGAGCTGTTTTTT.

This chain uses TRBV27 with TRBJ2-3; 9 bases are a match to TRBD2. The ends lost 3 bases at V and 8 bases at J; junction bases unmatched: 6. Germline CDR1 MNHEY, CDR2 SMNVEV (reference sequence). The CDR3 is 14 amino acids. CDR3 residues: CASSFAGGPSTQYF. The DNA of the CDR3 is TGTGCCAGCAGTTTCGCGGGAGGGCCAAGTACGCAGTATTTT.

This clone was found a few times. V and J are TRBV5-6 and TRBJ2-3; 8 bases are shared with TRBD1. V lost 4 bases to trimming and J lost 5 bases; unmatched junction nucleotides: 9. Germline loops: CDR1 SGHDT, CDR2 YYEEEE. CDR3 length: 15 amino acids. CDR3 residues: CASSLLGQGIDTQYF. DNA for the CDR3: TGTGCCAGCAGCCTGTTAGGACAGGGTATAGATACGCAGTATTTT.

The CDR3 nucleotides are TGTGCCAGCAGCCCCTACACTAGCGGGCGACTCTACGAGCAGTACTTC. Protein sequence: CASSPYTSGRLYEQYF. The genes are TRBV5-8 and TRBJ2-7, with 9 positions matching TRBD2. CDR3 size: 16 residues. Trimming cost V 4 bases and J 3 bases; bases outside gene matches: 11. Per the germline V gene, CDR1 is SGHTS and CDR2 is YDEGEE.

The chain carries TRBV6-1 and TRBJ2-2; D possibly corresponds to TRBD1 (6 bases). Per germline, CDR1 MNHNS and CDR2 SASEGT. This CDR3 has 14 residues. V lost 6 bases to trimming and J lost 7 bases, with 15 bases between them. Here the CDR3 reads CASRIQGLNGELFF. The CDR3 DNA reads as TGTGCCAGCAGGATACAGGGATTAAACGGGGAGCTGTTTTTT.

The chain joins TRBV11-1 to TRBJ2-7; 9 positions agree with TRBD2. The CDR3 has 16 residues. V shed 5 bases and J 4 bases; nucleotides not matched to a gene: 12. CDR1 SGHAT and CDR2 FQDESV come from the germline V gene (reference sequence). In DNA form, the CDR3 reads TGTGCCAGCAGCAAGCAAACGGGGACTAGCAGTTACGAGCAGTACTTC. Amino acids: CASSKQTGTSSYEQYF.

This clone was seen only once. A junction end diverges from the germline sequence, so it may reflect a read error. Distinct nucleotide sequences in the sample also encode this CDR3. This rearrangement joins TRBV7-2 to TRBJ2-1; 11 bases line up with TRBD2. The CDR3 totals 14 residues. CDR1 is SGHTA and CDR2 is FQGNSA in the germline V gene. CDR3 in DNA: TGTGCCAGCAGCGTAGCGGGGGGGGGAAATGAGCAGTTCTTC. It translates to CASSVAGGGNEQFF.

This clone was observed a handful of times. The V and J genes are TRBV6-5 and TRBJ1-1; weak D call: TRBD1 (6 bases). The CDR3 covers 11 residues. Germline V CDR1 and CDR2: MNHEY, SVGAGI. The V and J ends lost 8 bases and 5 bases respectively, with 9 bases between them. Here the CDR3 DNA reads TGTGCCAGCCACAGGGCAACTGAAGCTTTCTTT. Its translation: CASHRATEAFF.

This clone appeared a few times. CDR3 sequence (DNA): TGTGCCAGCAGCCCCAGGGGGTGGGAGACCCAGTACTTC. This sequence encodes CASSPRGWETQYF. The V and J genes are TRBV7-3 and TRBJ2-5; 7 bases map to TRBD1. The CDR3 is 13 amino acids. Germline CDR1 SGHTA, CDR2 FQGTGA. Trimming took 5 bases from V and 5 from J; bases not matched to a gene: 5.

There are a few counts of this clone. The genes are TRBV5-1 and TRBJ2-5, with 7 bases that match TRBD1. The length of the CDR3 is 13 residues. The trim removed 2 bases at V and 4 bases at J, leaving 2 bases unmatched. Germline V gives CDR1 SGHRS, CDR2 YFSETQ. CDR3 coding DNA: TGCGCCAGCAGCTTTGACAGGGTAGAGACCCAGTACTTC. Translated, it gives CASSFDRVETQYF.

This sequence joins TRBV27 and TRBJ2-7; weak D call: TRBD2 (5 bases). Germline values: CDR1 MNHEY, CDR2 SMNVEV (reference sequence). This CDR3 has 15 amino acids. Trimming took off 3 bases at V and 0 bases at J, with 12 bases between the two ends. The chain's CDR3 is CASSLSGRLSYEQYF. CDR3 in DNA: TGTGCCAGCAGTTTGAGTGGGAGACTCTCCTACGAGCAGTACTTC.

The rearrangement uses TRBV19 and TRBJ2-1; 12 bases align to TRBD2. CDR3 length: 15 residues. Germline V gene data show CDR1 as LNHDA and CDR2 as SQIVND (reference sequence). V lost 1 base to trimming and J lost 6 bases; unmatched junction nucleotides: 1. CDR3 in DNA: TGTGCCAGTAGTATAGGGACTAGCGGGACCAATGAGCAGTTCTTC. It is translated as CASSIGTSGTNEQFF.

CDR3 in amino acids: CASSQGTDQSSYEQYF. DNA of the CDR3: TGCGCCAGCAGTCAAGGGACAGACCAGAGCTCCTACGAGCAGTACTTC. The chain couples TRBV23-1 to TRBJ2-7; 7 bases align to TRBD1. TRBV23-1 is flagged as an ORF with uncertain function. V trimming: 2 bases; J trimming: 0 bases; junction bases outside the gene matches: 7. The CDR3 spans 16 residues.

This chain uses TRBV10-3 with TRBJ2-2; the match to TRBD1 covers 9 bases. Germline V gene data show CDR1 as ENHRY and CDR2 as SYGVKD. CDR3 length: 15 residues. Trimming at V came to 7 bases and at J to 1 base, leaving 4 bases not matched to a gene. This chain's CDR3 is CAITRTGENTGELFF. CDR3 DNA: TGTGCCATCACCCGGACAGGGGAGAACACCGGGGAGCTGTTTTTT.

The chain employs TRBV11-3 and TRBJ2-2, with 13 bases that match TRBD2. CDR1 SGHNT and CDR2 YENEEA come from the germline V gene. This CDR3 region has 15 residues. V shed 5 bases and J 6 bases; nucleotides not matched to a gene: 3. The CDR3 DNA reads TGTGCCAGCAGCAAGGGACTAGCGGGATCCGGGGAGCTGTTTTTT. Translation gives CASSKGLAGSGELFF. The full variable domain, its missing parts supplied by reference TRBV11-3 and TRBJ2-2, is EAGVVQSPRYKIIEKKQPVAFWCNPISGHNTLYWYLQNLGQGPELLIRYENEEAVDDSQLPKDRFSAERLKGVDSTLKIQPAELGDSAVYLCASSKGLAGSGELFFGEGSRLTVL.

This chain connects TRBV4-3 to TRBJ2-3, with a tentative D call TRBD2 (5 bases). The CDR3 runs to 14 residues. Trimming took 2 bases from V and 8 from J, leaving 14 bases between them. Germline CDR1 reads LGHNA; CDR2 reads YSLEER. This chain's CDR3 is CASSQIPLASTQYF. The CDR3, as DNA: TGCGCCAGCAGCCAAATTCCTCTAGCTAGTACGCAGTATTTT.

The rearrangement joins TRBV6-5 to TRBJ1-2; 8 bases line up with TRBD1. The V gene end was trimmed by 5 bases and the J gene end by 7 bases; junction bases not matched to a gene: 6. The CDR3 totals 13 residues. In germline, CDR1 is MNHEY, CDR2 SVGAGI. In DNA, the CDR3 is TGTGCCAGCAGTCCGGACACAGGGGGTGGCTACACCTTC. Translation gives CASSPDTGGGYTF.

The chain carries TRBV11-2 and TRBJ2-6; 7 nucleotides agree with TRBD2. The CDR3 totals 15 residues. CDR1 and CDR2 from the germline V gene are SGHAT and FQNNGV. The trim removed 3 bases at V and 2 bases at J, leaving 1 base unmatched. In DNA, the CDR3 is TGTGCCAGCAGCTTTAGCGGGCCTGGGGCCAACGTCCTGACTTTC. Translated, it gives CASSFSGPGANVLTF. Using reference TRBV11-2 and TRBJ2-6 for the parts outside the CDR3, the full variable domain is EAGVAQSPRYKIIEKRQSVAFWCNPISGHATLYWYQQILGQGPKLLIQFQNNGVVDDSQLPKDRFSAERLKGVDSTLKIQPAKLEDSAVYLCASSFSGPGANVLTFGAGSRLTVL.

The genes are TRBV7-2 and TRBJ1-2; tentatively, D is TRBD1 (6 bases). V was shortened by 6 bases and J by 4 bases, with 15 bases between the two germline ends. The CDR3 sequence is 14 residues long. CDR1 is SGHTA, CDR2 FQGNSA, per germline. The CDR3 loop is CASRTRDTFYGYTF. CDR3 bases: TGTGCCAGCAGAACCCGGGACACCTTCTATGGCTACACCTTC.

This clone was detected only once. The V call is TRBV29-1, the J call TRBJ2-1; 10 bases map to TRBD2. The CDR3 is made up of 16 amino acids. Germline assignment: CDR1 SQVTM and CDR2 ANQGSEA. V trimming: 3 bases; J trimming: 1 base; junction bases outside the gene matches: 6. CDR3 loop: CSVDPLLAGSYNEQFF. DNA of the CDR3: TGCAGCGTTGACCCCCTACTAGCGGGGTCCTACAATGAGCAGTTCTTC.

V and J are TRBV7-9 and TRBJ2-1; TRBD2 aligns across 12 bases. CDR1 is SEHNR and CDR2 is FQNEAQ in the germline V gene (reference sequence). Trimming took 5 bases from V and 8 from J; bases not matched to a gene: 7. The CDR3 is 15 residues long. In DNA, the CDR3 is TGTGCCAGCAGCCCCCTAGCGGGAGGGGGAGATGAGCAGTTCTTC. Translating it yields CASSPLAGGGDEQFF.

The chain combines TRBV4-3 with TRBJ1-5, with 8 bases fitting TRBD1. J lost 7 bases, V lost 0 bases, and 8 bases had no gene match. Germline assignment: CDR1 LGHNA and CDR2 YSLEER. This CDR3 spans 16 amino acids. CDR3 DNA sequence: TGCGCCAGCAGCCAAGAGATCGGACAGGGTTTCCAGCCCCAGCATTTT. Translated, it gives CASSQEIGQGFQPQHF.

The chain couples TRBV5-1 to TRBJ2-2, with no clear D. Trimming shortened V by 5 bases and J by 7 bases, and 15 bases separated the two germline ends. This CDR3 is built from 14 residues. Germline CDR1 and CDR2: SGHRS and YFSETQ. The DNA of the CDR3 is TGCGCCAGCAGGAGGAGTGGGTCGAGCGGGGAGCTGTTTTTT. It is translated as CASRRSGSSGELFF.

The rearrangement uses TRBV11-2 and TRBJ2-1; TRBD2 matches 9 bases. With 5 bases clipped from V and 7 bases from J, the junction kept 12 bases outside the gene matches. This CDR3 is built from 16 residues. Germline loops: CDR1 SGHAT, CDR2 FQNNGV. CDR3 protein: CASSPGLAGKKNEQFF. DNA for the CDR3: TGTGCCAGCAGCCCGGGGCTAGCGGGAAAAAAAAATGAGCAGTTCTTC.

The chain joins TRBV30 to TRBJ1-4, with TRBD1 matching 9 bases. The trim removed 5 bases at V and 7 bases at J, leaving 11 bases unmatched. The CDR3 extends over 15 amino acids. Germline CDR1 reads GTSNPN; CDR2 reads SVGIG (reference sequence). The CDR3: CAWGTGQGNSEKLFF. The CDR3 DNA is TGTGCCTGGGGGACGGGACAGGGAAATTCTGAAAAACTGTTTTTT.

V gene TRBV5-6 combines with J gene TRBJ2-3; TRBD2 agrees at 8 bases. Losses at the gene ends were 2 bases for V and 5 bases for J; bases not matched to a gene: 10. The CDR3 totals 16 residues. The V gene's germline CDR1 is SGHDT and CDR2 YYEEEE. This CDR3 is CASSFGIAGSGDTQYF. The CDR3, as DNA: TGTGCCAGCAGCTTTGGGATAGCGGGATCGGGAGATACGCAGTATTTT.

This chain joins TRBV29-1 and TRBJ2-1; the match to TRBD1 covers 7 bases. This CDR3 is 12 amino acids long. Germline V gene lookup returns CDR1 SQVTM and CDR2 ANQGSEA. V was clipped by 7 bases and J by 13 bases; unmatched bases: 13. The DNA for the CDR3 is TGCAGCGCAGGGGGAACTCCCCGATTACAGTTCTTC. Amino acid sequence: CSAGGTPRLQFF.

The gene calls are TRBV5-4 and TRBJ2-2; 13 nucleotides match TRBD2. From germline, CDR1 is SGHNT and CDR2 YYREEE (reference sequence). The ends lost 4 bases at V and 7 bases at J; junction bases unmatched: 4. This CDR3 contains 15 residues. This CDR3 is CASSTTSGRFGELFF. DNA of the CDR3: TGTGCCAGCAGCACGACTAGCGGGAGGTTCGGGGAGCTGTTTTTT.

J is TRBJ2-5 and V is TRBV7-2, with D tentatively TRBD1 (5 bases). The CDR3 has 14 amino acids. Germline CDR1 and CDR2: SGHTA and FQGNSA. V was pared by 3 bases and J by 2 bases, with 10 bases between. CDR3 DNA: TGTGCCAGCAGCTTCGAAAGGGGACAAGAGACCCAGTACTTC. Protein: CASSFERGQETQYF. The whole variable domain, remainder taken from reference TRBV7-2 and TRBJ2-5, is GAGVSQSPSNKVTEKGKDVELRCDPISGHTALYWYRQSLGQGLEFLIYFQGNSAPDKSGLPSDRFSAERTGGSVSTLTIQRTQQEDSAVYLCASSFERGQETQYFGPGTRLLVL.